The 20 T cell receptor beta chains below were found in one sample sequenced in a study of T cells in Graves' hyperthyroidism and ophthalmopathy. The TCR beta CDR3 regions underwent amplification using RNA transcripts as the source. A first-round RT-PCR of the TCR CDR3 used the HTBI primer set. TCRdb re-derived calls from the multiplex PCR reads in MiXCR, one entry per CDR3 protein. The sample has about half a million distinct CDR3 sequences; less than 25% are singletons. Sequencing used blood. These receptors were taken from a man between 18 and 35 years old with Graves' hyperthyroidism.

This clonotype has at least ten counts. The genes are TRBV29-1 and TRBJ2-2; TRBD1 matches 7 bases. The CDR3 totals 12 residues. Germline CDR1 reads SQVTM; CDR2 reads ANQGSEA. V lost 4 bases, J lost 6 bases, and 2 bases stayed unmatched. CDR3 amino acids: CSVATGSGELFF. The CDR3 DNA reads TGCAGCGTTGCGACAGGGTCCGGGGAGCTGTTTTTT.

This chain connects TRBV28 to TRBJ2-2; TRBD2 aligns across 11 bases. The V segment lost 5 bases and the J segment 7 bases; nucleotides outside the gene matches: 9. Germline values: CDR1 MDHEN, CDR2 SYDVKM. The CDR3 runs to 16 residues. The chain's CDR3 is CASSRATSGMVGELFF. The CDR3 DNA reads TGTGCCAGCAGTCGAGCGACTAGCGGGATGGTCGGGGAGCTGTTTTTT. The whole variable domain, filled in from reference TRBV28 and TRBJ2-2, reads DVKVTQSSRYLVKRTGEKVFLECVQDMDHENMFWYRQDPGLGLRLIYFSYDVKMKEKGDIPEGYSVSREKKERFSLILESASTNQTSMYLCASSRATSGMVGELFFGEGSRLTVL.

The rearrangement links TRBV20-1 to TRBJ1-5, with 7 bases that match TRBD1. The V gene end was trimmed by 3 bases and the J gene end by 2 bases; junction bases not matched to a gene: 10. The CDR3 loop spans 16 amino acids. Germline lookup yields CDR1 DFQATT and CDR2 SNEGSKA (reference sequence). CDR3 region: CSASLRQGYGNQPQHF. DNA for the CDR3: TGCAGTGCTAGTCTCCGACAGGGTTACGGCAATCAGCCCCAGCATTTT.

At least ten counts were recorded for this clonotype. The V call is TRBV6-5, the J call TRBJ1-3; D uncertain. Germline CDR1 is MNHEY and CDR2 is SVGAGI. The V and J ends lost 4 bases and 2 bases respectively, with 12 bases between them. This CDR3 contains 15 residues. The CDR3 protein is CASSFNGEAGNTIYF. The CDR3 nucleotides read TGTGCCAGCAGTTTTAACGGGGAGGCTGGAAACACCATATATTTT.

The V gene is TRBV6-1, the J gene TRBJ1-1; D remains ambiguous. The ends were cut back, 6 bases at V and 3 bases at J, with 17 bases in the middle. Germline V gene data show CDR1 as MNHNS and CDR2 as SASEGT. This CDR3 spans 15 amino acids. The CDR3 reads CASRPGGSVDTEAFF. The CDR3 DNA is TGTGCCAGCAGACCGGGAGGGTCCGTGGACACTGAAGCTTTCTTT.

This clonotype was detected many times. The CDR3 region is CASLQETRYEQYF. The DNA of the CDR3 is TGTGCCAGTCTTCAGGAAACTCGGTACGAGCAGTACTTC. The chain links TRBV6-1 to TRBJ2-7; the D is unclear. CDR3 length equals 13 residues. Trimming removed 9 bases at V and 4 bases at J, with 16 bases between. Germline CDR1 MNHNS, CDR2 SASEGT.

This clonotype was picked up a small number of times. The CDR3 ends on some other residue instead of the conserved phenylalanine or tryptophan, so this is likely a read error. The rearrangement links TRBV2 to TRBJ1-1; TRBD1 aligns across 7 bases. Germline assignment: CDR1 SNHLY and CDR2 FYNNEI. With 3 bases clipped from V and 1 base from J, the junction kept 2 bases outside the gene matches. CDR3 length: 14 amino acids. CDR3 residues: CASSEQGGNTEAFS. CDR3 in DNA: TGTGCCAGCAGTGAGCAGGGGGGGAACACTGAAGCTTTCTCT.

This clonotype came up many times. The genes are TRBV12-3 or TRBV12-4 and TRBJ1-1; 9 nucleotides align to TRBD1. This CDR3 has 17 residues. Trimming at V came to 5 bases and at J to 11 bases, leaving 21 bases not matched to a gene. CDR3 bases: TGTGCCAGCAGTCCTTTGGGGGGTGGGACAGGGCCCCTTGGCGCTTTCTTT. This sequence encodes CASSPLGGGTGPLGAFF.

This clonotype has a handful of counts. The gene calls are TRBV19 and TRBJ2-2; D is possibly TRBD1 (5 bases). CDR1 is LNHDA, CDR2 SQIVND, per germline (reference sequence). CDR3 size: 16 residues. Trimming cost V 6 bases and J 3 bases, with 17 bases left between them. CDR3 protein: CASRVQGNLDTGELFF. DNA for the CDR3: TGTGCCAGTAGGGTTCAGGGCAATCTTGACACCGGGGAGCTGTTTTTT.

This clonotype was detected many times. This rearrangement joins TRBV29-1 to TRBJ2-7; D is ambiguous. The CDR3 sequence is 12 residues long. V was cut by 4 bases and J by 0 bases, with 7 bases left in between. Germline V gene lookup returns CDR1 SQVTM and CDR2 ANQGSEA. The CDR3 here is CSVVNSSYEQYF. The CDR3 bases are TGCAGCGTTGTTAATAGCTCCTACGAGCAGTACTTC.

This chain connects TRBV6-1 to TRBJ1-1; 10 positions match TRBD1. Trimming took 1 base from V and 7 from J; bases not matched to a gene: 18. The CDR3 runs to 19 residues. Germline V gene lookup returns CDR1 MNHNS and CDR2 SASEGT. The CDR3 nucleotides are TGTGCCAGCAGTGAAGGGGTTTTGGGGGACAGGGGAGAAAGGAGTGAAGCTTTCTTT. Its translation: CASSEGVLGDRGERSEAFF.

V usage is TRBV6-1 and J usage is TRBJ2-5, with 16 nucleotides matching TRBD2. V dropped 6 bases and J dropped 6; count of bases not matched to a gene: 4. Germline CDR1 is MNHNS and CDR2 is SASEGT. The CDR3 has 15 residues. The chain's CDR3 is CASRAGLAGGKTQYF. CDR3 in DNA: TGTGCCAGCAGGGCGGGACTAGCGGGGGGGAAGACCCAGTACTTC.

At least ten counts were recorded for this clonotype. V and J are TRBV19 and TRBJ1-2; TRBD1 aligns across 8 bases. This CDR3 comprises 13 residues. With 2 bases clipped from V and 6 bases from J, the junction kept 2 bases outside the gene matches. Germline assignment: CDR1 LNHDA and CDR2 SQIVND (reference sequence). The chain's CDR3 is CASSIRTGNGYTF. CDR3 DNA: TGTGCCAGTAGTATACGGACAGGGAATGGCTACACCTTC.

This clonotype occurred once. CDR3 sequence reads: CSARPPEGRAYEQYF. DNA for the CDR3: TGCAGTGCTAGACCCCCTGAGGGGCGGGCCTACGAGCAGTACTTC. V usage is TRBV20-1 and J usage is TRBJ2-7; perhaps D is TRBD1 or TRBD2 (5 bases each). CDR3 size: 15 residues. The ends were cut back, 2 bases at V and 2 bases at J, with 16 bases in the middle. The germline CDR1 and CDR2 sequences are DFQATT and SNEGSKA (reference sequence).

This clonotype has a count of ten or more. V gene TRBV6-2 or TRBV6-3 combines with J gene TRBJ2-5; D is ambiguous. V shed 7 bases and J shed 2 bases, with 5 bases lying between them. Per the germline V gene, CDR1 is MNHEY and CDR2 is SVGEGT. This CDR3 is 11 amino acids long. The CDR3 spells CASTGQETQYF. The CDR3 nucleotides read TGTGCCAGCACCGGTCAAGAGACCCAGTACTTC.

This clonotype was counted at least ten times. This sequence joins TRBV27 and TRBJ1-1; TRBD1 might be the D (6 bases). CDR1 MNHEY and CDR2 SMNVEV come from the germline V gene (reference sequence). The CDR3 spans 16 residues. V was trimmed by 3 bases and J by 4 bases, leaving 18 bases between them. The DNA of the CDR3 is TGTGCCAGCAGTTTCGGGTTGGGAGGGGGATTCACTGAAGCTTTCTTT. Translated, it gives CASSFGLGGGFTEAFF.

The CDR3 DNA follows: TGCGCCAGCAGCTCACGGTACGGGTACCAAGAGACCCAGTACTTC. Protein: CASSSRYGYQETQYF. The chain employs TRBV5-1 and TRBJ2-5; D is ambiguous. V was cut by 3 bases and J by 0 bases, with 12 bases left in between. The CDR3 sequence is 15 residues long. The germline V gene has CDR1 SGHRS and CDR2 YFSETQ.

The chain couples TRBV25-1 to TRBJ1-2; the D is unclear. The V end was cut by 8 bases, the J end by 0 bases, with 19 bases between. This CDR3 contains 16 residues. Germline CDR1 is MGHDK and CDR2 is SYGVNS. The CDR3 DNA follows: TGTGCCAGCCAGGTTCGGGGTAGAGGCACTAACTATGGCTACACCTTC. Protein product: CASQVRGRGTNYGYTF.

This clonotype was counted between two and nine times. The genes are TRBV13 and TRBJ1-2; D might be TRBD1 (5 bases). The V and J ends lost 5 bases and 0 bases respectively, with 13 bases between them. This CDR3 has 15 residues. Germline V gene data show CDR1 as PRHDT and CDR2 as FYEKMQ (reference sequence). The CDR3 here is CASSMRIRANYGYTF. Written as DNA, the CDR3 is TGTGCCAGCAGCATGCGGATCAGGGCTAACTATGGCTACACCTTC.

As to this clonotype: The final CDR3 position lacks the conserved phenylalanine or tryptophan, pointing to a likely read error. The gene calls are TRBV27 and TRBJ1-1; no firm D call. With 3 bases removed from V and 4 bases from J, the gap between germline ends came to 6 bases. The CDR3 loop spans 12 amino acids. The V gene's germline CDR1 is MNHEY and CDR2 SMNVEV (reference sequence). CDR3 coding DNA: TGTGCCAGCAGTTTTAGCGGCACTGAAGCTTTCGTT. It specifies CASSFSGTEAFV.